This T cell receptor (beta chain) was retrieved from a study of regulatory T cells in long-lasting Graves disease. On the study more broadly: Over 5 years of antithyroid drugs plus positive TSH receptor antibodies defined persistent Graves' disease.

Arm-PCR of CDR3 regions with iRepertoire HTBI primers generated TCR beta libraries. TCRdb redid the calling of the multiplex PCR reads with MiXCR, one entry per CDR3 protein. The sample shows roughly 400,000 distinct CDR3 sequences, around 20% of them seen only once. V gave up 4 bases and J gave up 5 bases, with 14 bases separating them. CDR3 length: 14 amino acids. From germline, CDR1 is MDHEN and CDR2 SYDVKM. Time point specified: persistent/refractory GD, antithyroid drugs over 5 years with positive TRAb. After RNA was extracted from PBMCs, the TCR library was made from it. Comment on this clonotype: Its target is unknown.

Study-level findings and limits: Among persistent patients, a larger number of public clonotypes were shared (around 3,000) than among newly diagnosed patients (roughly 910).

The sample here was peripheral blood mononuclear cells (PBMCs), taken when the disease was refractory, from a patient treated with antithyroid drugs. The sequence was collected from a female donor with Graves disease. This chain links TRBV28 with TRBJ2-5, with a tentative D call TRBD2 (5 bases). CDR3 nucleotides: TGTGCCAGCAGTTCCCTCCGGACTCGGGAGACCCAGTACTTC. Its protein product is CASSSLRTRETQYF.